The text below deals with one T cell receptor beta chain. Those enrolled, adults aged roughly 18 to 89 years, came from about two dozen US areas. The sample comes from a study of blood T cell repertoires in COVID-19. The wider study: PBMCs, B-cell-depleted T cells, or T cells provided the cDNA or gDNA that made up the material.

Methods used by the authors: Amplification of reference gene primers was used by the study to estimate nucleated cell counts. Method: immunoSEQ multiplex PCR; TCRdb's copy keeps in-frame clones and lacks some. V, J and clone size reflect that table, while D and trimming were determined from the DNA. Among some 300,000 clones listed, more than 90% were seen once. Germline CDR1 is MGHDK and CDR2 is SYGVNS. The CDR3 consists of 14 residues. Trimming shortened V by 4 bases and J by 7 bases, and 16 bases separated the two germline ends. The sequencing input was PBMCs or T cells enriched from blood (not recorded which). This receptor was taken from a woman aged 25 to 39 who had been exposed to COVID-19. V usage is TRBV25-1 and J usage is TRBJ1-2; tentatively, D is TRBD1 (6 bases). The CDR3 DNA follows: TGTGCCAGCAGTGGACCTTTTACAGGGAGTGGCTACACCTTC. Protein product: CASSGPFTGSGYTF.